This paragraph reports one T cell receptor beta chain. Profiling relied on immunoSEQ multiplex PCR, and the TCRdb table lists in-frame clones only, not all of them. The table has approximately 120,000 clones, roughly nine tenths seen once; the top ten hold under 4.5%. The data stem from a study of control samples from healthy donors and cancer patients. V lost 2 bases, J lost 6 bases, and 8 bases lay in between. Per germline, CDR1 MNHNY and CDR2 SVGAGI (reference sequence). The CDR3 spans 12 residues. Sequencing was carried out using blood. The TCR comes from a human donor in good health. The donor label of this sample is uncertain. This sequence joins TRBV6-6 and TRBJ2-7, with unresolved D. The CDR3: CASSYTEREQYF. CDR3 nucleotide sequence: TGTGCCAGCAGTTACACCGAGCGCGAGCAGTACTTC.